Below are 20 T cell receptor beta chains sequenced from a single sample in a study of blood T cell repertoires in COVID-19. Produced via immunoSEQ multiplex PCR; TCRdb's table is partial and in-frame only. Of more than 150,000 clones listed, under 85% are singletons. The source material was peripheral blood. The origin of the receptors is a man aged 55 to 70 with active or convalescent COVID-19.

V is TRBV5-1 and J is TRBJ2-5; 10 nucleotides agree with TRBD2. The CDR3 runs to 15 residues. Trimming took 0 bases from V and 3 from J; bases not matched to a gene: 2. Germline V CDR1 and CDR2: SGHRS, YFSETQ. The CDR3 reads CASSLASGREETQYF. As DNA, the CDR3 is TGCGCCAGCAGCTTGGCCAGCGGGAGGGAAGAGACCCAGTACTTC.

The chain is built from TRBV6-2 or TRBV6-3 and TRBJ2-3, with TRBD2 matching over 8 bases. V shed 4 bases and J 6 bases; nucleotides not matched to a gene: 9. The V gene's germline CDR1 is MNHEY and CDR2 SVGEGT. CDR3 length: 15 amino acids. CDR3: CASSSGAGVFDTQYF. The CDR3 DNA reads as TGTGCCAGCAGTTCTGGAGCGGGAGTTTTTGATACGCAGTATTTT.

CDR3 DNA sequence: TGTGCCAGCAGCCAAACTTGGGATACGCAGTATTTT. Amino acids: CASSQTWDTQYF. The V gene is TRBV7-9, the J gene TRBJ2-3, with D unclear. The CDR3 extends over 12 amino acids. Looked up from germline, CDR1 is SEHNR and CDR2 is FQNEAQ (reference sequence). V shed 5 bases and J shed 6 bases, with 9 bases lying between them.

The V call is TRBV28, the J call TRBJ1-1; 7 bases match TRBD1. CDR1 MDHEN and CDR2 SYDVKM come from the germline V gene. The CDR3 sequence is 12 residues long. Trimming cost V 8 bases and J 3 bases; bases outside gene matches: 3. CDR3 sequence: CASEGADTEAFF. DNA for the CDR3: TGTGCCAGCGAGGGGGCGGACACTGAAGCTTTCTTT.

This chain connects TRBV9 to TRBJ2-5, with 11 bases identical to TRBD2. CDR1 and CDR2 (germline): SGDLS, YYNGEE. Losses at the gene ends were 4 bases for V and 6 bases for J; bases not matched to a gene: 8. The CDR3 loop spans 15 amino acids. The CDR3 protein is CASSSLSGRGQTQYF. The DNA of the CDR3 is TGTGCCAGCAGCTCCCTTAGCGGGAGGGGTCAGACCCAGTACTTC.

The chain couples TRBV13 to TRBJ2-3; TRBD2 matches 15 bases. The germline V gene encodes CDR1 PRHDT and CDR2 FYEKMQ (reference sequence). J lost 1 base, V lost 3 bases, and 11 bases had no gene match. The CDR3 spans 20 residues. This chain's CDR3 is CASSLDGGLAGGIGTDTQYF. DNA for the CDR3: TGTGCCAGCAGCTTGGACGGCGGACTAGCGGGAGGGATCGGCACAGATACGCAGTATTTT.

The J gene is TRBJ2-1, the V gene TRBV7-3, with TRBD1 matching 7 bases. Germline V gene sequence: CDR1 SGHTA, CDR2 FQGTGA. V lost 0 bases to trimming and J lost 3 bases; unmatched junction nucleotides: 2. There are 15 residues in the CDR3. The CDR3 region has the DNA TGTGCCAGCAGCTTAACAACAGGGGTCTACAATGAGCAGTTCTTC. It encodes CASSLTTGVYNEQFF.

The chain combines TRBV21-1 with TRBJ2-1; no DNA check was done on the table's D call, TRBD2. TRBV21-1 is a recognized pseudogene. The CDR3 is 19 residues long. The CDR3 coding sequence is TGTGCCAGCAGCAATGGGTGGCCGGGACTCCTCATAGGCTACAATGAGCAGTTCTTC. Its translation: CASSNGWPGLLIGYNEQFF.

This clone is a singleton in its sample. The rearrangement joins TRBV27 to TRBJ2-1; D is undetermined. V was clipped by 3 bases and J by 7 bases, with 19 bases between them. In germline, CDR1 is MNHEY, CDR2 SMNVEV (reference sequence). The CDR3 spans 16 residues. In DNA form, the CDR3 reads TGTGCCAGCAGTTTGTCTGTAGAGGAGTATTGGAATGAGCAGTTCTTC. Residues: CASSLSVEEYWNEQFF.

This chain joins TRBV3-1 (or the pseudogene TRBV3-2) and TRBJ1-6; D is perhaps TRBD1 (6 bases). The CDR3 totals 14 residues. The germline gives CDR1 LGHDT, CDR2 YNNKEL (reference sequence). V was cut by 8 bases and J by 7 bases, with 15 bases left in between. The CDR3 region is CASGAGAGNSPLHF. The DNA for the CDR3 is TGTGCCAGCGGGGCGGGGGCCGGGAATTCACCCCTCCACTTT.

CDR3 coding DNA: TGTGCCAGCACCTCGGGACTAGCGGGAGAGTACGAGCAGTACTTC. Translation: CASTSGLAGEYEQYF. The chain joins TRBV28 to TRBJ2-7; 14 bases match TRBD2. Germline V gives CDR1 MDHEN, CDR2 SYDVKM. The CDR3 is 15 residues long. V shed 7 bases, J shed 4 bases, and the junction held 6 bases outside the gene matches.

The CDR3 region is CASSPLLDYQPQHF. DNA of the CDR3: TGTGCCAGCAGCCCCTTGTTAGATTATCAGCCCCAGCATTTT. The chain carries TRBV7-9 and TRBJ1-5; no reliable D call. The V end lost 5 bases, the J end lost 5 bases, and 13 bases lay between the germline ends. The CDR3 length is 14 residues. Per the germline V gene, CDR1 is SEHNR and CDR2 is FQNEAQ (reference sequence).

The chain couples TRBV5-4 to TRBJ2-3; 14 bases fit TRBD2. Germline trimming cut 4 bases from V and 5 bases from J; bases unmatched to any gene: 6. Germline V gene lookup returns CDR1 SGHNT and CDR2 YYREEE (reference sequence). This CDR3 is 16 amino acids long. CDR3 loop: CASSQTSGRARDTQYF. In nucleotides, the CDR3 is TGTGCCAGCAGCCAGACTAGCGGGAGGGCCAGAGATACGCAGTATTTT.

The chain links TRBV2 to TRBJ2-3; D unresolved. Germline lookup yields CDR1 SNHLY and CDR2 FYNNEI. With 3 bases removed from V and 1 base from J, the gap between germline ends came to 8 bases. CDR3 length equals 14 residues. CDR3 coding DNA: TGTGCCAGCAGTGAGTTAGCTCGCACAGATACGCAGTATTTT. It is translated as CASSELARTDTQYF.

The rearrangement links TRBV11-3 to TRBJ2-5, with 8 positions matching TRBD2. The CDR3 is 17 amino acids. V lost 5 bases and J lost 1; bases outside the gene matches: 12. Germline assignment: CDR1 SGHNT and CDR2 YENEEA. CDR3 DNA sequence: TGTGCCAGCAGCCAGGGTAGCGCCGGGGGGGTCCAAGAGACCCAGTACTTC. This codes for CASSQGSAGGVQETQYF. Drawing the rest from reference TRBV11-3 and TRBJ2-5, the complete variable domain is EAGVVQSPRYKIIEKKQPVAFWCNPISGHNTLYWYLQNLGQGPELLIRYENEEAVDDSQLPKDRFSAERLKGVDSTLKIQPAELGDSAVYLCASSQGSAGGVQETQYFGPGTRLLVL.

CDR3 nucleotide sequence: TGTGCCAGCAGTTCGCCTCGAGGTGACGAACAGCCCCAGCATTTT. Protein product: CASSSPRGDEQPQHF. The chain carries TRBV28 and TRBJ1-5; D unresolved. V was pared by 4 bases and J by 7 bases, with 17 bases between. The length of the CDR3 is 15 residues. Looked up from germline, CDR1 is MDHEN and CDR2 is SYDVKM.

This clone occurred once. V is TRBV27 and J is TRBJ2-2, with 7 nucleotides matching TRBD2. The CDR3 runs 16 residues. The V and J ends lost 3 bases and 5 bases, in that order; junction bases with no gene match: 9. The germline CDR1 and CDR2 sequences are MNHEY and SMNVEV (reference sequence). CDR3 loop: CASSFFSFGGTGELFF. CDR3 DNA sequence: TGTGCCAGCAGTTTCTTCTCATTCGGGGGGACCGGGGAGCTGTTTTTT.

The rearrangement joins TRBV28 to TRBJ2-1, with 8 bases that match TRBD2. The CDR3 spans 16 residues. The V and J ends lost 5 bases and 5 bases, in that order; junction bases with no gene match: 11. The germline CDR1 and CDR2 sequences are MDHEN and SYDVKM. The CDR3 nucleotides read TGTGCCAGCAGTCGGGACGTGGGACTAGGTCACAATGAGCAGTTCTTC. Translating it yields CASSRDVGLGHNEQFF.

The chain employs TRBV18 and TRBJ2-7, with 7 bases aligning to TRBD2. CDR1 is KGHSH and CDR2 is LQKENI in the germline V gene. CDR3 length: 18 amino acids. Trimming at V came to 6 bases and at J to 6 bases, leaving 23 bases not matched to a gene. The CDR3: CASSPPTNPREKSPEQYF. CDR3 DNA sequence: TGTGCCAGCTCGCCGCCGACCAACCCGCGGGAGAAGAGTCCCGAGCAGTACTTC.

The rearrangement links TRBV6-2 or TRBV6-3 to TRBJ2-5; the match to TRBD2 covers 9 bases. V lost 5 bases, J lost 5 bases, and 0 bases stayed unmatched. Germline loops: CDR1 MNHEY, CDR2 SVGEGT. The CDR3 extends over 12 amino acids. CDR3 bases: TGTGCCAGCAGTGGGACTAGCGAGACCCAGTACTTC. Translating gives CASSGTSETQYF.